A selection of T cell receptor beta chains follows, all from one sample in a study of T-cell reconstitution after alpha-beta-depleted transplantation in children. MiXCR, applied by TCRdb to the PCR reads, yields one record per CDR3 protein. The sample contains hundreds of thousands of distinct CDR3 sequences, approximately 13% of which appear only once. Sequencing used PBMCs, mostly from graft donor cells, obtained 360 days after TCRalphabeta/CD19-depleted stem cell transplant. These receptors were obtained from a male patient aged 10-17 years who had a stem cell transplant for acute myeloid leukemia, so the T cells may come from the graft donor. The CDR3 runs from the conserved cysteine through the conserved F or W.

cdr3_aa,j_call,v_call
CSARERTGVGQFF,TRBJ2-1,TRBV20-1
CASSQLPGLAGDSYEQYF,TRBJ2-7,TRBV18
CASRLRVPGANVLTF,TRBJ2-6,TRBV12-3/TRBV12-4
CASSSRSSRLYEQYF,TRBJ2-7,TRBV7-9
CASSPRQVGIGAYEQYF,TRBJ2-7,TRBV3-1
CSATRPGAHGELFF,TRBJ2-2,TRBV20-1
CSAPTPRDTGELFF,TRBJ2-2,TRBV20-1
CATTGGLAGGLAKNIQYF,TRBJ2-4,TRBV15
CASSYSWGDSYEQYF,TRBJ2-7,TRBV6-5
CASRWGETQYF,TRBJ2-5,TRBV12-3/TRBV12-4
CASSPGIQGAGEQYF,TRBJ2-7,TRBV7-9
CSVERAGSGSEAFF,TRBJ1-1,TRBV29-1
CASSSQGLPHQPQHF,TRBJ1-5,TRBV11-2
CASSLCPETGLSYEQYF,TRBJ2-7,TRBV28
CASKRTGNTGELFF,TRBJ2-2,TRBV28
CASSQPQGLNEKLFF,TRBJ1-4,TRBV4-2
CASSQDGIAGVDETQYF,TRBJ2-5,TRBV4-2
CASSRFGLQGTEAFF,TRBJ1-1,TRBV27
CASSHISGAHNEQFF,TRBJ2-1,TRBV3-1
CASSPVAGERDTQYF,TRBJ2-3,TRBV6-1
CASSLRDEGGRHYGYTF,TRBJ1-2,TRBV5-1
CASSQEGRTQYF,TRBJ2-5,TRBV4-3
CASSLTPGQGLAKNIQYF,TRBJ2-4,TRBV7-3
CASSPWTRAYEQYF,TRBJ2-7,TRBV14
CASSPNRVLAGGGEQFF,TRBJ2-1,TRBV7-8
CATSRVGFSYEQYF,TRBJ2-7,TRBV15
CASSLRWERPYEQYF,TRBJ2-7,TRBV12-3/TRBV12-4
CASSPYQDTQYF,TRBJ2-3,TRBV18
CASSLLAGVPEQYF,TRBJ2-7,TRBV7-2
CSAGPGTSIVGEPFF,TRBJ2-2,TRBV20-1
CASSLILAGAYNEQFF,TRBJ2-1,TRBV7-2
CASSTTSGPNNEQFF,TRBJ2-1,TRBV5-5
CSGQGTGENTEAFF,TRBJ1-1,TRBV29-1
CATSGGRSSNEKLFF,TRBJ1-4,TRBV15
CASSQTSAGTYEQYF,TRBJ2-7,TRBV14
CASRPAGGPDEQFF,TRBJ2-1,TRBV12-3/TRBV12-4
CSVAASGTTYNEQFF,TRBJ2-1,TRBV29-1
CASNPQGLAGSYEQYF,TRBJ2-7,TRBV28
CSAWRAGGPGNIQYF,TRBJ2-4,TRBV20-1
CASSFLHGTTNPKREKLFF,TRBJ1-4,TRBV11-2
CASTRHSGRAGELFFF,TRBJ2-2,TRBV12-3/TRBV12-4
CASSWGTSGRAYEQYF,TRBJ2-7,TRBV12-3/TRBV12-4
CSVERTNYGYTF,TRBJ1-2,TRBV29-1
CASSLVGLAGANNEQFF,TRBJ2-1,TRBV11-3
CASSVGSSGALYNEQFF,TRBJ2-1,TRBV9
CASLRVSSGTQYF,TRBJ2-5,TRBV30
CATSDLPWTSGSGELFF,TRBJ2-2,TRBV24-1